The rows below give T cell receptor beta chains drawn from one sample of a study of T cells in Graves' hyperthyroidism and ophthalmopathy. A single record per CDR3 protein comes from TCRdb applying MiXCR to the multiplex PCR reads. The sample carries about 840,000 distinct CDR3 sequences, about 38% recorded once. Sequenced input: blood. These receptors all stem from a young man with Graves' hyperthyroidism. The CDR3 runs from the conserved cysteine through the conserved F or W. A D gene is named only where the DNA matches it firmly. Only part of the rows carry a size: once, few, many, or a class if the clone is expanded.

V gene	D gene	J gene	clone size	CDR3 protein	CDR3 DNA
TRBV7-9	NA	TRBJ2-7	NA	CASSLVGEPPPEQYF	TGTGCCAGCAGCCTCGTTGGGGAGCCCCCTCCCGAGCAGTACTTC
TRBV19	NA	TRBJ2-6	many	CASSIASSGANVLTF	TGTGCCAGTAGTATCGCAAGCTCTGGGGCCAACGTCCTGACTTTC
TRBV9	NA	TRBJ1-5	many	CASSVGVNGQPQHF	TGTGCCAGCAGCGTAGGAGTGAATGGACAGCCCCAGCATTTT
TRBV6-5	NA	TRBJ1-5	few	CASSYGTPTMGQPQHF	TGTGCCAGCAGTTACGGGACCCCTACGATGGGGCAGCCCCAGCATTTT
TRBV12-3/TRBV12-4	TRBD1	TRBJ1-2	NA	CASSFTTQGADGYTF	TGTGCCAGCAGTTTCACCACACAGGGGGCAGATGGCTACACCTTC
TRBV29-1	TRBD2	TRBJ2-1	NA	CSVRSGRASSYNEQFF	TGCAGCGTTCGGAGCGGGAGGGCCAGCTCCTACAATGAGCAGTTCTTC
TRBV20-1	TRBD2	TRBJ2-5	NA	CSVRSGGPNQETQYF	TGCAGTGTTCGGAGCGGGGGACCTAACCAAGAGACCCAGTACTTC
TRBV29-1	NA	TRBJ2-2	NA	CSLTRFDGELFF	TGCAGCTTAACACGATTCGACGGGGAGCTGTTTTTT
TRBV6-5	NA	TRBJ1-4	NA	CASSYSINEKLFF	TGTGCCAGCAGTTATTCCATTAATGAAAAACTGTTTTTT
TRBV2	NA	TRBJ2-7	few	CASRGEDHEQYF	TGTGCCAGCCGAGGGGAGGACCACGAGCAGTACTTC
TRBV3-1	TRBD2	TRBJ2-5	NA	CASSRSGMETQYF	TGTGCCAGCAGCCGTAGCGGGATGGAGACCCAGTACTTC
TRBV13	TRBD1	TRBJ1-1	once	CASSLEGQGGSCTEAFF	TGTGCCAGCAGCTTAGAGGGACAGGGTGGCTCGTGCACTGAAGCTTTCTTT
TRBV5-1	NA	TRBJ1-1	few	CASSLGTHRNTEAFF	TGCGCCAGCAGCTTGGGGACACACCGAAACACTGAAGCTTTCTTT
TRBV6-5	NA	TRBJ1-1	few	CASRRVGVGTEAFF	TGTGCCAGCAGACGGGTGGGGGTGGGCACTGAAGCTTTCTTT
TRBV10-1	TRBD1	TRBJ2-5	NA	CASRTRTDRGGQETQYF	TGCGCCAGCAGGACCCGAACGGACAGGGGAGGGCAAGAGACCCAGTACTTC
TRBV12-3/TRBV12-4	NA	TRBJ1-5	few	CASRSDSREPQHF	TGTGCCAGCAGATCGGACAGTCGGGAGCCCCAGCATTTT
TRBV25-1	NA	TRBJ1-4	many	CASSEYSGAGEKLFF	TGTGCCAGCAGTGAATATTCAGGGGCCGGGGAAAAACTGTTTTTT
TRBV24-1	NA	TRBJ2-7	NA	CASSFKDPSYEQYF	TGTGCCAGCAGTTTTAAGGATCCCTCCTACGAGCAGTACTTC
TRBV7-2	TRBD1	TRBJ2-7	NA	CASSLGAPGQGHEQYF	TGTGCCAGCAGCTTAGGGGCCCCGGGACAGGGACACGAGCAGTACTTC
TRBV7-9	NA	TRBJ1-1	many	CASSFLPTEAFF	TGTGCCAGCAGCTTCCTTCCCACTGAAGCTTTCTTT
TRBV11-2	NA	TRBJ2-7	NA	CASSLSGNGYSYEQYF	TGTGCCAGCAGCTTATCCGGGAATGGGTACTCCTACGAGCAGTACTTC
TRBV6-5	NA	TRBJ1-3	NA	CASTPVSGNTIYF	TGTGCCAGCACCCCGGTCTCTGGAAACACCATATATTTT
TRBV28	NA	TRBJ2-7	NA	CASSLRRDTEYEQYF	TGTGCCAGCAGTTTACGTCGGGACACTGAGTACGAGCAGTACTTC
TRBV5-5	TRBD2	TRBJ2-2	NA	CASSPWTSGLEELFF	TGTGCCAGCAGCCCCTGGACTAGCGGGCTCGAGGAGCTGTTTTTT
TRBV5-1	TRBD1	TRBJ2-7	few	CASSQGDSREQYF	TGCGCCAGCAGCCAAGGGGACAGCCGCGAGCAGTACTTC
TRBV14	NA	TRBJ2-5	few	CASSRTGRNQETQYF	TGTGCCAGCAGCCGGACGGGACGTAACCAAGAGACCCAGTACTTC
TRBV9	TRBD1	TRBJ1-1	NA	CASSFGTVRTEAFF	TGTGCCAGCAGCTTCGGGACAGTGCGAACTGAAGCTTTCTTT
TRBV12-3/TRBV12-4	NA	TRBJ1-2	once	CASSSTRGVSYTF	TGTGCCAGCAGTTCGACACGGGGTGTAAGCTACACCTTC
TRBV7-6	NA	TRBJ1-4	few	CASSGTRGANEKLFF	TGTGCCAGCAGCGGGACGCGGGGGGCTAATGAAAAACTGTTTTTT
TRBV20-1	NA	TRBJ1-2	many	CSAFTGRYGYTF	TGCAGTGCCTTTACAGGGCGCTATGGCTACACCTTC
TRBV5-1	NA	TRBJ2-2	NA	CASSLWTNTGELFF	TGCGCCAGCAGCCTCTGGACCAACACCGGGGAGCTGTTTTTT
TRBV2	NA	TRBJ2-7	many	CASSEDAPYEQYF	TGTGCCAGCAGCGAAGATGCCCCCTACGAGCAGTACTTC
TRBV4-1	TRBD2	TRBJ2-7	NA	CASSQGRAGVREQYF	TGCGCCAGCAGCCAAGGACGGGCGGGAGTAAGGGAGCAGTACTTC
TRBV19	NA	TRBJ1-5	many	CASGGRRVSNQPQHF	TGTGCCTCCGGGGGACGGAGAGTTAGCAATCAGCCCCAGCATTTT
TRBV7-6	TRBD1	TRBJ2-2	many	CASSPGTDGELFF	TGTGCCAGCAGCCCCGGGACAGACGGGGAGCTGTTTTTT
TRBV2	NA	TRBJ2-1	NA	CASSELADTYNEQFF	TGTGCCAGCAGTGAGTTAGCGGATACCTACAATGAGCAGTTCTTC
TRBV20-1	NA	TRBJ1-1	NA	CSASPGLGATEAFF	TGCAGTGCTAGCCCGGGACTAGGCGCCACTGAAGCTTTCTTT
TRBV7-2	NA	TRBJ2-7	few	CASSQAAGPYEQYF	TGCGCCAGCAGCCAAGCCGCAGGTCCCTACGAGCAGTACTTC
TRBV6-5	NA	TRBJ1-1	NA	CASKNEETANTEAFF	TGTGCCAGCAAAAACGAGGAAACGGCTAACACTGAAGCTTTCTTT
TRBV4-1	NA	TRBJ2-2	once	CASSQDIRGTGELFF	TGCGCCAGCAGCCAAGATATTCGCGGTACCGGGGAGCTGTTTTTT
TRBV6-5	NA	TRBJ1-1	NA	CASTSYPMNTEAFF	TGTGCCAGCACTAGTTACCCGATGAACACTGAAGCTTTCTTT
TRBV29-1	NA	TRBJ2-5	NA	CSVEGPDEEVKETQYF	TGCAGCGTTGAAGGCCCGGACGAAGAAGTAAAAGAGACCCAGTACTTC
TRBV29-1	TRBD1	TRBJ2-5	NA	CSVVTGGQQETQYF	TGCAGCGTTGTGACAGGGGGCCAACAAGAGACCCAGTACTTC
TRBV9	NA	TRBJ1-6	NA	CASSVRQYNSPLHF	TGTGCCAGCAGCGTACGACAGTATAATTCACCCCTCCACTTT
TRBV7-2	TRBD1	TRBJ2-5	many	CASSYRDREVVQTQYF	TGTGCCAGCAGCTATCGGGACAGGGAGGTCGTCCAGACCCAGTACTTC
TRBV15	NA	TRBJ2-7	many	CATKSSDEQYF	TGTGCCACCAAGTCTTCGGACGAGCAGTACTTC
TRBV19	NA	TRBJ2-2	NA	CASSKLTDTGELFF	TGTGCCAGTAGTAAATTGACGGACACCGGGGAGCTGTTTTTT
TRBV7-9	TRBD1	TRBJ2-7	few	CASSDPGQGLYEQYF	TGTGCCAGCAGTGACCCAGGACAGGGACTCTACGAGCAGTACTTC
TRBV29-1	NA	TRBJ2-1	NA	CSVDTYNEQFF	TGCAGCGTTGACACCTACAATGAGCAGTTCTTC
TRBV15	TRBD1	TRBJ2-2	many	CATSRDRETGELFF	TGTGCCACCAGCAGGGACAGGGAGACCGGGGAGCTGTTTTTT
TRBV9	NA	TRBJ2-2	NA	CASSGTRDIVSGELFF	TGTGCCAGCAGCGGGACCCGGGACATAGTCTCCGGGGAGCTGTTTTTT
TRBV9	NA	TRBJ1-4	NA	CASSVDMGAEKLFF	TGTGCCAGCAGCGTGGATATGGGTGCCGAAAAACTGTTTTTT
TRBV10-3	NA	TRBJ1-2	NA	CAITEGNYGYTF	TGTGCCATCACTGAAGGTAACTATGGCTACACCTTC
TRBV2	NA	TRBJ2-2	NA	CASSQPGFNTGELFF	TGTGCCAGCAGCCAACCAGGCTTCAACACCGGGGAGCTGTTTTTT
TRBV19	TRBD1	TRBJ1-2	few	CASSRGGRANYGYTF	TGTGCCAGTAGCAGAGGGGGCCGAGCTAACTATGGCTACACCTTC